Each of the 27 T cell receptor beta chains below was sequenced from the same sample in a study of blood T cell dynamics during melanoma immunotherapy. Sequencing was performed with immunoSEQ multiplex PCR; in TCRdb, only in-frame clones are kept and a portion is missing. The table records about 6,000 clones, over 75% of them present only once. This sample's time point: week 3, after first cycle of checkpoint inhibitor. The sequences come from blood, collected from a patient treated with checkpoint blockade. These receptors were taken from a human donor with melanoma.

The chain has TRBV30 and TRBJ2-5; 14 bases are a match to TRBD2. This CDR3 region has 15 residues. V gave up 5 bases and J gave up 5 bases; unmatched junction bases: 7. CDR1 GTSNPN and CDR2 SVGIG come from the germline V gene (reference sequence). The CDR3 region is CAWGGTSGSGETQYF. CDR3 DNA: TGTGCCTGGGGCGGGACTAGCGGGAGTGGGGAGACCCAGTACTTC.

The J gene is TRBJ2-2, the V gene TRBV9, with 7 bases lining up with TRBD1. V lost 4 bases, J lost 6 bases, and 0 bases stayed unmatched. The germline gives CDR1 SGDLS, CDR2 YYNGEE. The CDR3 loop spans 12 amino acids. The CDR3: CASSQGAGELFF. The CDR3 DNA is TGTGCCAGCAGCCAGGGGGCCGGGGAGCTGTTTTTT.

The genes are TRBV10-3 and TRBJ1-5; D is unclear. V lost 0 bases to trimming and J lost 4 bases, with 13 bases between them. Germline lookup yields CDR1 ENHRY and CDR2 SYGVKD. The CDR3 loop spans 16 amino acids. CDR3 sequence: CAISESKGQRNQPQHF. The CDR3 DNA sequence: TGTGCCATCAGTGAGTCGAAAGGGCAAAGGAATCAGCCCCAGCATTTT.

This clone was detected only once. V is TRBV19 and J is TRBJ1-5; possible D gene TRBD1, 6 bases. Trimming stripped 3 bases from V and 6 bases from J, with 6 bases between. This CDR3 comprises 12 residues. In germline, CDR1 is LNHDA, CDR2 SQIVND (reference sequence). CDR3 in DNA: TGTGCCAGTAGTATCAGGGGTCAGCCCCAGCATTTT. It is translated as CASSIRGQPQHF.

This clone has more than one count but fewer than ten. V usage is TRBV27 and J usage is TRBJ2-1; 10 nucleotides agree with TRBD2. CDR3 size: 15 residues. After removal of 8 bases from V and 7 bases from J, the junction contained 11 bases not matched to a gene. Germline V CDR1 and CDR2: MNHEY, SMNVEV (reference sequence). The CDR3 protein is CASAAPGLARNEQFF. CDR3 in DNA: TGTGCCAGCGCCGCCCCGGGACTAGCGAGGAATGAGCAGTTCTTC.

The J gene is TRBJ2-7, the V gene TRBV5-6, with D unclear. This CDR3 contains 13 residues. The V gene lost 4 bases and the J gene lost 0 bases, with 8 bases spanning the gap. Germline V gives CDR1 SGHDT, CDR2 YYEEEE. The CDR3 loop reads CASSRKASYEQYF. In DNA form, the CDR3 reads TGTGCCAGCAGCCGCAAGGCCTCCTACGAGCAGTACTTC. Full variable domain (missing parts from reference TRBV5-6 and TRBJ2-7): DAGVTQSPTHLIKTRGQQVTLRCSPKSGHDTVSWYQQALGQGPQFIFQYYEEEERQRGNFPDRFSGHQFPNYSSELNVNALLLGDSALYLCASSRKASYEQYFGPGTRLTVT.

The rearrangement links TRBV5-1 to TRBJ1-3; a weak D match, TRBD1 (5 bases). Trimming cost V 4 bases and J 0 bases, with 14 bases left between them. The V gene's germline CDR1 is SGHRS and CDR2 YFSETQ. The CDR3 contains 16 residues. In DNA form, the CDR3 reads TGCGCCAGCAGCCCCGGGGACCGTTTCTCTGGAAACACCATATATTTT. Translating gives CASSPGDRFSGNTIYF.

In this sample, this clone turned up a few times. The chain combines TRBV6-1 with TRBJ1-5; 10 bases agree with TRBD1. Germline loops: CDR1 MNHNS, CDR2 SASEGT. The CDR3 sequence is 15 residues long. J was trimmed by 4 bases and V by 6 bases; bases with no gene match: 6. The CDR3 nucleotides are TGTGCCAGCAGGACCGGGACAGGGGCAAATCAGCCCCAGCATTTT. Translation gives CASRTGTGANQPQHF.

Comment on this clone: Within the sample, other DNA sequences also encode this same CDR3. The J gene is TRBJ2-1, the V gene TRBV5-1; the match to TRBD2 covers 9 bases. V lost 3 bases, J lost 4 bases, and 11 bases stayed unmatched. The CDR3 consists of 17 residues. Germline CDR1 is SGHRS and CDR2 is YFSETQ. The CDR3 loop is CASSSGLAGGGYNEQFF. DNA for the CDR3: TGCGCCAGCAGCTCGGGACTAGCAGGGGGAGGGTACAATGAGCAGTTCTTC.

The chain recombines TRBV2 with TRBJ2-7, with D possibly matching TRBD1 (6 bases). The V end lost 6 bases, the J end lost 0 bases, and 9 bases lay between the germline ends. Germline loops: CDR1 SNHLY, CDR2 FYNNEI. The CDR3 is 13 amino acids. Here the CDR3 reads CASSEQGSYEQYF. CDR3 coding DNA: TGTGCCAGCAGCGAACAGGGCTCCTACGAGCAGTACTTC. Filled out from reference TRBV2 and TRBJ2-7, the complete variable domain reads EPEVTQTPSHQVTQMGQEVILRCVPISNHLYFYWYRQILGQKVEFLVSFYNNEISEKSEIFDDQFSVERPDGSNFTLKIRSTKLEDSAMYFCASSEQGSYEQYFGPGTRLTVT.

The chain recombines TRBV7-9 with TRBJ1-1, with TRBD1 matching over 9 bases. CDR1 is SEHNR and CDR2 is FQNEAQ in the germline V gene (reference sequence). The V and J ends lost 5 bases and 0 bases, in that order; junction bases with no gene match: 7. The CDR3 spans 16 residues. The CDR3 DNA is TGTGCCAGCAGCGAGCTGACAGGGGGTCTGAACACTGAAGCTTTCTTT. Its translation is CASSELTGGLNTEAFF.

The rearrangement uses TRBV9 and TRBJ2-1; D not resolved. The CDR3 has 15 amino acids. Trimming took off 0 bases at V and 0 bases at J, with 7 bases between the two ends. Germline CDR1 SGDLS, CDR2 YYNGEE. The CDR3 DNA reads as TGTGCCAGCAGCGTAGGGGGTAACTCCTACAATGAGCAGTTCTTC. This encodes CASSVGGNSYNEQFF.

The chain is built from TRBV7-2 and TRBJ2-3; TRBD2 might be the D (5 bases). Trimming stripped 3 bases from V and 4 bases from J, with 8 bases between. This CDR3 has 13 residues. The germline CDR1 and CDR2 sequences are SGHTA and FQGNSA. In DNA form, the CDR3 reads TGTGCCAGCAGCTTCAAGGGAGCAGATACGCAGTATTTT. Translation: CASSFKGADTQYF.

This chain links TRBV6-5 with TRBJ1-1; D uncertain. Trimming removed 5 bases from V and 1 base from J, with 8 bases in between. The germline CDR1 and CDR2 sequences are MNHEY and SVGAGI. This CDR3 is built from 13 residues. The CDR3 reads CASSPGWNTEAFF. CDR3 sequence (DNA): TGTGCCAGCAGTCCTGGGTGGAACACTGAAGCTTTCTTT.

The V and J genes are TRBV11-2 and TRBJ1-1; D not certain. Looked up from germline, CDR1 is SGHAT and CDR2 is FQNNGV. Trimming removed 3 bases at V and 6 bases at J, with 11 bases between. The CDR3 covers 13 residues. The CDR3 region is CASSLTGNAEAFF. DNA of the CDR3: TGTGCCAGCAGCTTGACGGGGAATGCTGAAGCTTTCTTT.

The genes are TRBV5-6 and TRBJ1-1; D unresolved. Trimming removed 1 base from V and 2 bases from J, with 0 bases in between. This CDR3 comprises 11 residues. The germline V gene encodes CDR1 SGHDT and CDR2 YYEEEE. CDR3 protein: CASSLNTEAFF. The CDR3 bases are TGTGCCAGCAGCTTGAACACTGAAGCTTTCTTT. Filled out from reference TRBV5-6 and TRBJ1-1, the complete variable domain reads DAGVTQSPTHLIKTRGQQVTLRCSPKSGHDTVSWYQQALGQGPQFIFQYYEEEERQRGNFPDRFSGHQFPNYSSELNVNALLLGDSALYLCASSLNTEAFFGQGTRLTVV.

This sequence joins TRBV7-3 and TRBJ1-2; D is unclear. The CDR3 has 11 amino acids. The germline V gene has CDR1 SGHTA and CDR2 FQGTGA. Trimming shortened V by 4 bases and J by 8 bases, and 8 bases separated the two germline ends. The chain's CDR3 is CASSSLWGYTF. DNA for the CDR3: TGTGCCAGCAGCTCCCTTTGGGGCTACACCTTC. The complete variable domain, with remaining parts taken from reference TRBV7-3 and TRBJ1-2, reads GAGVSQTPSNKVTEKGKYVELRCDPISGHTALYWYRQSLGQGPEFLIYFQGTGAADDSGLPNDRFFAVRPEGSVSTLKIQRTERGDSAVYLCASSSLWGYTFGSGTRLTVV.

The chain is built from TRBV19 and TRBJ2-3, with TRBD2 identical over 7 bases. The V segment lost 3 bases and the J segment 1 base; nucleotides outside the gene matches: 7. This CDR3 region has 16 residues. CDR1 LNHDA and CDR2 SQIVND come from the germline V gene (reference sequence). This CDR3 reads CASSIQGRGGTDTQYF. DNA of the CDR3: TGTGCCAGTAGTATCCAAGGGAGGGGAGGCACAGATACGCAGTATTTT.

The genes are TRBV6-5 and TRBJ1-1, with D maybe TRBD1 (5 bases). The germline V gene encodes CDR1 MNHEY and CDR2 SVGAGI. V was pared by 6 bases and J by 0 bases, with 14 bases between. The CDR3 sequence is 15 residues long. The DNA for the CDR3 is TGTGCCAGCAGCCCACCGGGACGCTTGAACACTGAAGCTTTCTTT. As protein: CASSPPGRLNTEAFF.

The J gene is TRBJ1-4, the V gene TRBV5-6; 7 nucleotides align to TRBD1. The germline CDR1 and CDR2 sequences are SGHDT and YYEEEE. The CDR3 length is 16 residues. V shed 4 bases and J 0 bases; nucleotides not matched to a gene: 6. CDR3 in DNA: TGTGCCAGCAGCCCGGGACAGTTGGCAACTAATGAAAAACTGTTTTTT. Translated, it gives CASSPGQLATNEKLFF.

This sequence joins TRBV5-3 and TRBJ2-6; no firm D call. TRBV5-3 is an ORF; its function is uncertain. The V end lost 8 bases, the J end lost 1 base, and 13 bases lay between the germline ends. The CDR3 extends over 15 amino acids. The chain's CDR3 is CASSPIPSGANVLTF. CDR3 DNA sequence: TGTGCCAGCAGCCCAATCCCATCTGGGGCCAACGTCCTGACTTTC.

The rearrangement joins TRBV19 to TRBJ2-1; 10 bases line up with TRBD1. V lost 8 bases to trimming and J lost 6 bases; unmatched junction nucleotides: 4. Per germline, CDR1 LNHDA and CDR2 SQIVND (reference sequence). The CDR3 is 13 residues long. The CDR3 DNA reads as TGTGCCAGTTCCGGGACAGGGGTCAATGAGCAGTTCTTC. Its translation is CASSGTGVNEQFF.

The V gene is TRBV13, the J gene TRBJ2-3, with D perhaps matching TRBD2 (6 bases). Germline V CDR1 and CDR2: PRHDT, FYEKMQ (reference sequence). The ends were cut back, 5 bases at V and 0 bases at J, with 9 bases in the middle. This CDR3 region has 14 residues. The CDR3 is CASSVTRSTDTQYF. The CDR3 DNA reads TGTGCCAGCAGCGTGACTAGAAGCACAGATACGCAGTATTTT.

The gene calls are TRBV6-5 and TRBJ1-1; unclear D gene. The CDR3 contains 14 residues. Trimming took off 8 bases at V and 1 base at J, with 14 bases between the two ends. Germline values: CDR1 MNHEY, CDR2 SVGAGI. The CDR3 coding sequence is TGTGCCAGCTGGCTGAGACTGGGGAACACTGAAGCTTTCTTT. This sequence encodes CASWLRLGNTEAFF.

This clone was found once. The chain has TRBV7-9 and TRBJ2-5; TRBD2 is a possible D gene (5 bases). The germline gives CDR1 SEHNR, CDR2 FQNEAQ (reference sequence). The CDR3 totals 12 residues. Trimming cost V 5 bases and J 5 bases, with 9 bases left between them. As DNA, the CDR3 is TGTGCCAGCAGCCCAACGGGGGAGACCCAGTACTTC. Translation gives CASSPTGETQYF.

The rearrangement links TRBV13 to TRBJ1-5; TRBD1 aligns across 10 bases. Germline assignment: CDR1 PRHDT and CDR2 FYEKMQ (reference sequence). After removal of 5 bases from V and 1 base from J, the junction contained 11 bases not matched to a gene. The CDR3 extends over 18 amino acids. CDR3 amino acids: CASSKTGGLRVSNQPQHF. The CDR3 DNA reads TGTGCCAGCAGCAAGACAGGGGGCCTGAGAGTAAGCAATCAGCCCCAGCATTTT.

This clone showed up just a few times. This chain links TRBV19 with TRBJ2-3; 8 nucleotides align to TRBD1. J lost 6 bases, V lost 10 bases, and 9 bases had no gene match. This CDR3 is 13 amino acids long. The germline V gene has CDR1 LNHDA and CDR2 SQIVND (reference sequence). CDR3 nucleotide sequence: TGTGCCACTAAGACAGGGGTAGGGGATACGCAGTATTTT. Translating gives CATKTGVGDTQYF.